One and the same sample provided the 24 T cell receptor beta chains below, sequenced in a study of blood T cell repertoires in COVID-19. Clones were sequenced by immunoSEQ multiplex PCR, and TCRdb holds only the in-frame ones, with some missing. The profile shows about 160,000 clones, roughly nine tenths of them singletons. Sequenced input: peripheral blood. The source of these receptors is a man aged 60 to 75 with active or convalescent COVID-19.

The chain couples TRBV6-1 to TRBJ1-4; D is undetermined. CDR3 length equals 14 residues. Germline V CDR1 and CDR2: MNHNS, SASEGT. Trimming took off 1 base at V and 5 bases at J, with 8 bases between the two ends. The CDR3 here is CASSEDEGNEKLFF. In DNA, the CDR3 is TGTGCCAGCAGTGAAGATGAGGGCAATGAAAAACTGTTTTTT.

Comments on this clone: The junction and the germline gene differ at one end; a read error may be behind it. This sequence joins TRBV7-2 and TRBJ2-3; 10 nucleotides line up with TRBD1. The CDR3 contains 13 residues. Germline V gene lookup returns CDR1 SGHTA and CDR2 FQGNSA. The CDR3 DNA is TGTGCCAGCAGCCCGTCGACAGGGGGCGATAGGAATTTT. Its protein is CASSPSTGGDRNF.

The V gene is TRBV14, the J gene TRBJ1-2; D possibly corresponds to TRBD1 (5 bases). Germline-derived CDR1 and CDR2 are SGHDN and FVKESK. The V gene lost 0 bases and the J gene lost 4 bases, with 18 bases spanning the gap. This CDR3 has 17 residues. In DNA form, the CDR3 reads TGTGCCAGCAGCCAAGATACACAGGCGGTTGCGGTCTATGGCTACACCTTC. Protein: CASSQDTQAVAVYGYTF.

V is TRBV2 and J is TRBJ2-7; 9 bases agree with TRBD2. The V gene end was trimmed by 7 bases and the J gene end by 4 bases; junction bases not matched to a gene: 5. This CDR3 comprises 13 residues. Per germline, CDR1 SNHLY and CDR2 FYNNEI. CDR3 amino acids: CASMGLAGYEQYF. DNA for the CDR3: TGTGCCAGCATGGGACTAGCCGGGTACGAGCAGTACTTC. The full variable domain, rest sourced from reference TRBV2 and TRBJ2-7, is EPEVTQTPSHQVTQMGQEVILRCVPISNHLYFYWYRQILGQKVEFLVSFYNNEISEKSEIFDDQFSVERPDGSNFTLKIRSTKLEDSAMYFCASMGLAGYEQYFGPGTRLTVT.

The chain employs TRBV29-1 and TRBJ2-2; maybe TRBD1 (5 bases). Trimming took off 6 bases at V and 4 bases at J, with 21 bases between the two ends. The CDR3 loop spans 16 amino acids. In germline, CDR1 is SQVTM, CDR2 ANQGSEA. CDR3 sequence: CSVAPRVGQSTGELFF. CDR3 coding DNA: TGCAGCGTGGCCCCCCGGGTGGGGCAGAGCACCGGGGAGCTGTTTTTT.

V is TRBV4-1 and J is TRBJ2-1, with 8 bases lining up with TRBD1. This CDR3 region has 16 residues. Germline V gene data show CDR1 as MGHRA and CDR2 as YSYEKL. V was clipped by 3 bases and J by 9 bases; unmatched bases: 13. DNA for the CDR3: TGCGCCAGCAGCCATGCCAACCGGAGGACAGGGCTTGAGCAGTTCTTC. Its protein product is CASSHANRRTGLEQFF.

The chain combines TRBV5-1 with TRBJ2-3; TRBD1 might be the D (6 bases). The CDR3 is 13 residues long. V was shortened by 7 bases and J by 4 bases, with 13 bases between the two germline ends. Germline values: CDR1 SGHRS, CDR2 YFSETQ. The CDR3 DNA reads as TGCGCCAGCTCGAACAGGGAAGCAGATACGCAGTATTTT. Translated: CASSNREADTQYF.

This clone has just one count. This chain uses TRBV11-2 with TRBJ1-2; weak D call: TRBD1 (5 bases). The CDR3 runs to 16 residues. V lost 1 base, J lost 7 bases, and 19 bases lay in between. Germline values: CDR1 SGHAT, CDR2 FQNNGV. The CDR3: CASSLAPSGDKGGYTF. As DNA, the CDR3 is TGTGCCAGCAGCTTAGCCCCTTCGGGGGATAAGGGTGGCTACACCTTC.

V gene TRBV5-1 combines with J gene TRBJ2-7; 7 positions match TRBD2. With V trimmed by 0 bases and J by 1 base, 1 base remained unmatched. Germline V gives CDR1 SGHRS, CDR2 YFSETQ. CDR3 length: 14 residues. The CDR3 coding sequence is TGCGCCAGCAGCTTGGCTAGCGGATCCTACGAGCAGTACTTC. It encodes CASSLASGSYEQYF.

This rearrangement joins TRBV6-5 to TRBJ1-2; D not resolved. Per germline, CDR1 MNHEY and CDR2 SVGAGI. The CDR3 covers 13 residues. V was pared by 10 bases and J by 3 bases, with 15 bases between. This CDR3 reads CAIQQSSYYGYTF. In DNA, the CDR3 is TGTGCCATTCAACAGTCTAGCTACTATGGCTACACCTTC.

The gene calls are TRBV5-1 and TRBJ1-3; 9 nucleotides match TRBD1. Trimming took 0 bases from V and 0 from J; bases not matched to a gene: 4. This CDR3 comprises 17 residues. Germline values: CDR1 SGHRS, CDR2 YFSETQ. CDR3 residues: CASSLGGTGNSGNTIYF. The CDR3 coding sequence is TGCGCCAGCAGCTTGGGGGGGACAGGGAACTCTGGAAACACCATATATTTT.

The chain uses TRBV2 and TRBJ1-5, with 10 positions matching TRBD1. The CDR3 totals 15 residues. Germline CDR1 and CDR2: SNHLY and FYNNEI. The V gene end was trimmed by 5 bases and the J gene end by 7 bases; junction bases not matched to a gene: 8. DNA of the CDR3: TGTGCCAGCAGTTCCCGGGACAGGGGTTTGCAGCCCCAGCATTTT. Translation gives CASSSRDRGLQPQHF.

This chain uses TRBV11-2 with TRBJ2-7; the D gene is possibly TRBD1 (5 bases). This CDR3 is 12 amino acids long. The germline V gene has CDR1 SGHAT and CDR2 FQNNGV. V lost 6 bases, J lost 3 bases, and 9 bases lay in between. The CDR3 region has the DNA TGTGCCAGCAGTTTTGACAGCTACGAGCAGTACTTC. This codes for CASSFDSYEQYF. Full variable domain (missing parts from reference TRBV11-2 and TRBJ2-7): EAGVAQSPRYKIIEKRQSVAFWCNPISGHATLYWYQQILGQGPKLLIQFQNNGVVDDSQLPKDRFSAERLKGVDSTLKIQPAKLEDSAVYLCASSFDSYEQYFGPGTRLTVT.

This clone came up many times. The chain carries TRBV5-1 and TRBJ1-5, with 8 bases lining up with TRBD1. The CDR3 totals 15 residues. V shed 4 bases, J shed 4 bases, and the junction held 7 bases outside the gene matches. The germline V gene encodes CDR1 SGHRS and CDR2 YFSETQ. The CDR3 here is CASSLGQGENQPQHF. DNA of the CDR3: TGCGCCAGCAGCCTAGGACAGGGTGAAAATCAGCCCCAGCATTTT. Filled out from reference TRBV5-1 and TRBJ1-5, the complete variable domain reads KAGVTQTPRYLIKTRGQQVTLSCSPISGHRSVSWYQQTPGQGLQFLFEYFSETQRNKGNFPGRFSGRQFSNSRSEMNVSTLELGDSALYLCASSLGQGENQPQHFGDGTRLSIL.

The chain uses TRBV18 and TRBJ1-2; TRBD1 aligns across 10 bases. CDR1 and CDR2 from the germline V gene are KGHSH and LQKENI. The junction had 14 bases not matched to a gene; V was cut back by 3 bases and J by 7 bases. This CDR3 contains 17 residues. CDR3 residues: CASSPPGTGVLVRGYTF. CDR3 DNA sequence: TGTGCCAGCTCACCCCCCGGGACAGGGGTTCTCGTTCGTGGCTACACCTTC.

The chain is built from TRBV3-1 (or the pseudogene TRBV3-2) and TRBJ1-5; 9 bases agree with TRBD1. Germline loops: CDR1 LGHDT, CDR2 YNNKEL (reference sequence). The CDR3 length is 15 residues. J lost 6 bases, V lost 2 bases, and 5 bases had no gene match. The CDR3 DNA sequence: TGTGCCAGCAGCCAATCGCGACAGGGGGTTCAGCCCCAGCATTTT. Protein product: CASSQSRQGVQPQHF.

The rearrangement links TRBV5-1 to TRBJ2-1; 9 bases align to TRBD1. Germline CDR1 and CDR2: SGHRS and YFSETQ. Trimming at V came to 2 bases and at J to 9 bases, leaving 9 bases not matched to a gene. The CDR3 has 15 amino acids. The CDR3 loop is CASSLTPQGAGEQFF. The CDR3 nucleotides read TGCGCCAGCAGCTTAACCCCACAGGGGGCTGGTGAGCAGTTCTTC.

This clone showed up just once. V and J are TRBV19 and TRBJ1-2; D not certain. V lost 6 bases, J lost 4 bases, and 15 bases lay in between. CDR1 LNHDA and CDR2 SQIVND come from the germline V gene (reference sequence). The CDR3 has 14 residues. CDR3: CASSSQNDFYGYTF. CDR3 coding DNA: TGTGCCAGTAGCTCCCAGAACGATTTCTATGGCTACACCTTC.

This chain links TRBV25-1 with TRBJ1-6, with a weak D call TRBD1 (6 bases). Germline CDR1 reads MGHDK; CDR2 reads SYGVNS. The CDR3 extends over 15 amino acids. V was cut by 2 bases and J by 7 bases, with 12 bases left in between. The CDR3 protein is CASSEGGLTNSPLHF. The CDR3 nucleotides read TGTGCCAGCAGTGAAGGGGGCCTAACCAATTCACCCCTCCACTTT.

This chain connects TRBV11-3 to TRBJ1-1, with TRBD1 matching over 7 bases. Trimming cost V 4 bases and J 3 bases; bases outside gene matches: 5. The CDR3 is 14 amino acids. Germline V gene data show CDR1 as SGHNT and CDR2 as YENEEA. The CDR3 DNA reads TGTGCCAGCAGCTACAGGGGTAAGGACACTGAAGCTTTCTTT. This gives the protein CASSYRGKDTEAFF.

This clone was seen only a few times. V usage is TRBV11-2 and J usage is TRBJ1-4; D may be TRBD1 (6 bases). The CDR3 is made up of 14 amino acids. The V end lost 5 bases, the J end lost 7 bases, and 14 bases lay between the germline ends. The germline CDR1 and CDR2 sequences are SGHAT and FQNNGV. The chain's CDR3 is CASSLRVGGEKLFF. In nucleotides, the CDR3 is TGTGCCAGCAGCCTACGTGTAGGGGGTGAAAAACTGTTTTTT.

The genes are TRBV7-2 and TRBJ1-1; no clear D gene. Between the trimmed V and J ends, which lost 6 bases and 1 base, there was a span of 9 bases. Germline loops: CDR1 SGHTA, CDR2 FQGNSA. The CDR3 is 13 residues long. The CDR3 nucleotides read TGTGCCAGCAGACCCGGGGAGAACACTGAAGCTTTCTTT. Residues: CASRPGENTEAFF.

The chain uses TRBV4-2 and TRBJ2-7, with D uncertain. Germline V gene lookup returns CDR1 LGHNA and CDR2 YNFKEQ. This CDR3 has 14 amino acids. Between the trimmed V and J ends, which lost 0 bases and 1 base, there was a span of 7 bases. CDR3 sequence (DNA): TGTGCCAGCAGCCAAGATTCCCTTTCCTACGAGCAGTACTTC. Amino acids: CASSQDSLSYEQYF.

The chain joins TRBV6-5 to TRBJ1-1; D is undetermined. The CDR3 is 16 amino acids. The germline V and J ends were trimmed by 4 bases and 2 bases, with 17 bases remaining between them. Germline CDR1 is MNHEY and CDR2 is SVGAGI. The CDR3 bases are TGTGCCAGCAGTTTCGGACCGATCGGACTTAACACTGAAGCTTTCTTT. Its protein is CASSFGPIGLNTEAFF.